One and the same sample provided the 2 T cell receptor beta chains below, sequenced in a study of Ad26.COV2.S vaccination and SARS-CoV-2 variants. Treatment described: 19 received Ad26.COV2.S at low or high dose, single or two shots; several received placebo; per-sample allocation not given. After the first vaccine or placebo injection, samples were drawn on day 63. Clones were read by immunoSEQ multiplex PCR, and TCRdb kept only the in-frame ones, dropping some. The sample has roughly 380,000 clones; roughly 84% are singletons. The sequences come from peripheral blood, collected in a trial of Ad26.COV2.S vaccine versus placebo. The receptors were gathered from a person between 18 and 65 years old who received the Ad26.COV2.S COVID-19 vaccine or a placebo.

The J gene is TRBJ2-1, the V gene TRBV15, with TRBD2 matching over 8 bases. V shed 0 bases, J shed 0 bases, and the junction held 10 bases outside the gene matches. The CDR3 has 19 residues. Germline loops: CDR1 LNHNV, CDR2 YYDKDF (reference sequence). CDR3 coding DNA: TGTGCCACCAGCAGAGAACAAGCGGGGGTCGGTAGCTCCTACAATGAGCAGTTCTTC. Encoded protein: CATSREQAGVGSSYNEQFF.

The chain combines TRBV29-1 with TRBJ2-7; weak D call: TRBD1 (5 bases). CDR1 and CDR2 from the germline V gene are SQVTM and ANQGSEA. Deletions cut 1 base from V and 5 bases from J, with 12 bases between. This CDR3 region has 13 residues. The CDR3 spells CSVEVGHSDEQYF. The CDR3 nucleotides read TGCAGCGTTGAAGTTGGACACTCAGACGAGCAGTACTTC.